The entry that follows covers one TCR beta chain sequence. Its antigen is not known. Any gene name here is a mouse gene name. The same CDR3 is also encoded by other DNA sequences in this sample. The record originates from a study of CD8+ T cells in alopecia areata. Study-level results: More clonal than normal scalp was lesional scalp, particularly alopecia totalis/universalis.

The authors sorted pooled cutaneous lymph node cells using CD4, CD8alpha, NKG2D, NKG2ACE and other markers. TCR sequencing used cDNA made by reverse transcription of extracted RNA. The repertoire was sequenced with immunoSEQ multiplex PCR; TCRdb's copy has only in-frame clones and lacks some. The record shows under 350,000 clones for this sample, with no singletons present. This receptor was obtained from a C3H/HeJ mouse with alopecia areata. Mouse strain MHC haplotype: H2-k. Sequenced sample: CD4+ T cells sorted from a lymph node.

The CDR3 DNA, read in part, is TGTGCCAGCAGGGACTGGGGTGCAAACACCGGG. It yields the protein CASRDWGANTG. The full CDR3 protein is CASRDWGANTGQLYF. This chain links TRBV13-3 with TRBJ2-2; 9 positions match TRBD2. The read stops 4 residues short of the end of the CDR3; the missing end is completed from the germline J gene. The germline V gene encodes CDR1 NNHDY and CDR2 SYVADS. The CDR3 extends over 15 amino acids. The V segment lost 5 bases and the J segment 0 bases; nucleotides outside the gene matches: 2.